These 9 T cell receptor beta chains came from one sample sequenced in a study of cytomegalovirus exposure and HLA in healthy donors. A multiplex PCR was run with 60 Vbeta primers and 13 Jbeta primers. Profiled with immunoSEQ multiplex PCR; TCRdb holds only in-frame clones, not every one. The table records some 97,000 clones, around 83% of them present only once. The sample comprised PBMCs. These receptors were collected from a woman in her late teens or twenties in good health and CMV-seronegative.

This chain joins TRBV6-6 and TRBJ1-1; weak D call: TRBD1 (5 bases). This CDR3 region has 12 residues. Germline CDR1 reads MNHNY; CDR2 reads SVGAGI (reference sequence). V gave up 6 bases and J gave up 4 bases, with 9 bases separating them. The CDR3 loop reads CASSSGGTEAFF. DNA of the CDR3: TGTGCCAGCAGCTCCGGGGGCACTGAAGCTTTCTTT.

This chain uses TRBV27 with TRBJ2-6; D perhaps matches TRBD2 (6 bases). The length of the CDR3 is 17 residues. Trimming removed 5 bases at V and 0 bases at J, with 14 bases between. Germline loops: CDR1 MNHEY, CDR2 SMNVEV (reference sequence). CDR3 sequence (DNA): TGTGCCAGCAGTACCGGAGGGGCAAGCTCTGGGGCCAACGTCCTGACTTTC. Translating it yields CASSTGGASSGANVLTF.

In nucleotides, the CDR3 is TGCGCCAGCAGCCAAGGTCTATACCGGGACTCGGATCAGCCCCAGCATTTT. It yields the protein CASSQGLYRDSDQPQHF. V is TRBV4-1 and J is TRBJ1-5, with a tentative D call TRBD1 (5 bases). Trimming took 1 base from V and 5 from J, leaving 18 bases between them. This CDR3 is built from 17 residues. CDR1 is MGHRA and CDR2 is YSYEKL in the germline V gene.

This chain uses TRBV11-2 with TRBJ1-2, with 9 bases that match TRBD1. Germline CDR1 SGHAT, CDR2 FQNNGV. V dropped 4 bases and J dropped 5; count of bases not matched to a gene: 8. CDR3 size: 15 residues. The DNA for the CDR3 is TGTGCCAGCAGCTCCTGGACAGGGGACGGGTATGGCTACACCTTC. It codes for CASSSWTGDGYGYTF. Using reference TRBV11-2 and TRBJ1-2 for the parts outside the CDR3, the full variable domain is EAGVAQSPRYKIIEKRQSVAFWCNPISGHATLYWYQQILGQGPKLLIQFQNNGVVDDSQLPKDRFSAERLKGVDSTLKIQPAKLEDSAVYLCASSSWTGDGYGYTFGSGTRLTVV.

The genes are TRBV6-1 and TRBJ2-3; 7 positions match TRBD1. The CDR3 runs 15 residues. Germline V gives CDR1 MNHNS, CDR2 SASEGT. With 5 bases clipped from V and 1 base from J, the junction kept 6 bases outside the gene matches. CDR3 sequence: CASSSQTGRTDTQYF. CDR3 bases: TGTGCCAGCAGTTCTCAGACAGGGCGCACAGATACGCAGTATTTT.

This clone was observed a few times. This chain connects TRBV7-9 to TRBJ2-7, with 8 bases that match TRBD1. CDR3 length: 13 residues. The germline V gene encodes CDR1 SEHNR and CDR2 FQNEAQ (reference sequence). V gave up 5 bases and J gave up 5 bases; unmatched junction bases: 5. The CDR3, as DNA: TGTGCCAGCAGCCGACAGGGGTCGGACGAGCAGTACTTC. Translating it yields CASSRQGSDEQYF.

V and J are TRBV7-3 and TRBJ2-5; 10 positions agree with TRBD1. V shed 5 bases and J 7 bases; nucleotides not matched to a gene: 10. CDR1 SGHTA and CDR2 FQGTGA come from the germline V gene. This CDR3 is 15 amino acids long. The CDR3 is CASSLAGTGEVTQYF. In DNA, the CDR3 is TGTGCCAGCAGCCTCGCCGGGACAGGGGAGGTGACCCAGTACTTC.

V and J are TRBV27 and TRBJ2-1; 7 nucleotides align to TRBD1. The V and J ends lost 6 bases and 7 bases, in that order; junction bases with no gene match: 9. The CDR3 is 14 amino acids. Per germline, CDR1 MNHEY and CDR2 SMNVEV (reference sequence). CDR3 nucleotide sequence: TGTGCCAGCAGCCCCACCGGGACAGATAATGAGCAGTTCTTC. Encoded protein: CASSPTGTDNEQFF.

This clone has just one count. This sequence joins TRBV28 and TRBJ1-5; tentative D call: TRBD1 (6 bases). CDR1 is MDHEN and CDR2 is SYDVKM in the germline V gene. The CDR3 totals 14 residues. Trimming removed 5 bases at V and 6 bases at J, with 14 bases between. CDR3 DNA: TGTGCCAGCAGTGACCAGGGGAAAAGTCAGCCCCAGCATTTT. Translating gives CASSDQGKSQPQHF.